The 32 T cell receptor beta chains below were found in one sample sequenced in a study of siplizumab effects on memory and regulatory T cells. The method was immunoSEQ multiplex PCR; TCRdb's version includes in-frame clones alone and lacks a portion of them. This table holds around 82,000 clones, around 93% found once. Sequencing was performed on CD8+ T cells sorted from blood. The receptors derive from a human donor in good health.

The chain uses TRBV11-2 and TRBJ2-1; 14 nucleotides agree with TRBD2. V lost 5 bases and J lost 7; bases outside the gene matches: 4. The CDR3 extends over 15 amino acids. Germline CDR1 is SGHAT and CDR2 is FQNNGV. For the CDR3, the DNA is TGTGCCAGCAGCCCCGGACTAGCGGGGGGTAATGAGCAGTTCTTC. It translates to CASSPGLAGGNEQFF.

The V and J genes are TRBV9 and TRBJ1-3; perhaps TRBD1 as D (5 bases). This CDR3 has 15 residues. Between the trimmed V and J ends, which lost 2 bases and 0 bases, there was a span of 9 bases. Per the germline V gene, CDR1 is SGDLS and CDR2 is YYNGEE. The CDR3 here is CASSVDSTSGNTIYF. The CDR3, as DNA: TGTGCCAGCAGCGTCGACAGCACCTCTGGAAACACCATATATTTT. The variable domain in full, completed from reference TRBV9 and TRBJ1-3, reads DSGVTQTPKHLITATGQRVTLRCSPRSGDLSVYWYQQSLDQGLQFLIQYYNGEERAKGNILERFSAQQFPDLHSELNLSSLELGDSALYFCASSVDSTSGNTIYFGEGSWLTVV.

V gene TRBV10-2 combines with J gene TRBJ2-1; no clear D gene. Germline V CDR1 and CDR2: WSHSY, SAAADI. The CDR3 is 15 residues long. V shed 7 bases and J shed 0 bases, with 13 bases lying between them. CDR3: CASTTRVDSYNEQFF. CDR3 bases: TGCGCCAGCACTACCCGTGTCGACTCCTACAATGAGCAGTTCTTC.

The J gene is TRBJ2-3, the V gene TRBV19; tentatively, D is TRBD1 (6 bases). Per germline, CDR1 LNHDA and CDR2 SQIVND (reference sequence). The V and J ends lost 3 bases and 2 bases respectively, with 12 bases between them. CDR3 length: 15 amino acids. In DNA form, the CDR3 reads TGTGCCAGTAGTATTGTGGGGGCCCCCACAGATACGCAGTATTTT. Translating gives CASSIVGAPTDTQYF.

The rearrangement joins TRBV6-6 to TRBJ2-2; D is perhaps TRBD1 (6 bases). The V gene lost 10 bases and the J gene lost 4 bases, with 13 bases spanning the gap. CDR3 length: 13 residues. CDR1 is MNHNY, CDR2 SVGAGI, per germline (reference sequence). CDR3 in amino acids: CATRSGVTGELFF. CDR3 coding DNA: TGTGCCACCAGATCAGGGGTCACCGGGGAGCTGTTTTTT.

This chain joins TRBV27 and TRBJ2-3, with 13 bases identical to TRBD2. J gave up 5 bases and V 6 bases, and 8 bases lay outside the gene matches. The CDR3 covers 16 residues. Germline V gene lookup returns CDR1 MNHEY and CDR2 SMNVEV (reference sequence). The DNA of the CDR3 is TGTGCCAGCAGCCTTGGACTAGCGGGGGAGGTAGATACGCAGTATTTT. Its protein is CASSLGLAGEVDTQYF.

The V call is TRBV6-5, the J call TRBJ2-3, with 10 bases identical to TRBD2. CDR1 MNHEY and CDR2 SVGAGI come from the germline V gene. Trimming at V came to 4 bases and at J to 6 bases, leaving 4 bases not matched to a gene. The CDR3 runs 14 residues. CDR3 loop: CASSSGLAWDTQYF. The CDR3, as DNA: TGTGCCAGCAGTTCGGGACTAGCGTGGGATACGCAGTATTTT.

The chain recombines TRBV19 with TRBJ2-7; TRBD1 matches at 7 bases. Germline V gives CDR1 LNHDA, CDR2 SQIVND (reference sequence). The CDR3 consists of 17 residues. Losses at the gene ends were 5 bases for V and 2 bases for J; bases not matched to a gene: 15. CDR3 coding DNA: TGTGCCAGTAGTCGGGACAGCAAAGTCCTCCCGCCCTACGAGCAGTACTTC. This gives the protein CASSRDSKVLPPYEQYF.

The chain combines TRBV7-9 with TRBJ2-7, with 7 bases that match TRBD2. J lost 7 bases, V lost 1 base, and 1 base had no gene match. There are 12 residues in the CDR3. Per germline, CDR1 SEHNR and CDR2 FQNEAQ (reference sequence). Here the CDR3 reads CASSLDGGEQYF. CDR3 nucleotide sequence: TGTGCCAGCAGCTTAGACGGGGGGGAGCAGTACTTC.

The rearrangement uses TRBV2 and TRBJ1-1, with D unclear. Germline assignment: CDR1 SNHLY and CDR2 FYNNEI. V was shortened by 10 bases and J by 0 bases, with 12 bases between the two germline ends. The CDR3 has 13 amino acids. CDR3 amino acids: CATPSFLNTEAFF. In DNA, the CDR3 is TGTGCCACCCCTTCCTTTCTGAACACTGAAGCTTTCTTT.

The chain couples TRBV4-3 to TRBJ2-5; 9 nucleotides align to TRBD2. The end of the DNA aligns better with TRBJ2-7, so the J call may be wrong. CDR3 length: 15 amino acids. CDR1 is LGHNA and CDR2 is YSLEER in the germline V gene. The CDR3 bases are TGCGCCAGCAGCCAAGAGGCCGGACTAGCGACCGAGCAGTACTTC. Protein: CASSQEAGLATEQYF.

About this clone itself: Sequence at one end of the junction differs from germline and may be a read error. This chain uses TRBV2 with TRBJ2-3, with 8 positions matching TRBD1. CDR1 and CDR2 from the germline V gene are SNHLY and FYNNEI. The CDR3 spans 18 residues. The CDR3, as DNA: TGTGCCAGCAGCGAAGATAGGGACAGGCCTACTAGCACAGATACGCAGTATTTT. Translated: CASSEDRDRPTSTDTQYF.

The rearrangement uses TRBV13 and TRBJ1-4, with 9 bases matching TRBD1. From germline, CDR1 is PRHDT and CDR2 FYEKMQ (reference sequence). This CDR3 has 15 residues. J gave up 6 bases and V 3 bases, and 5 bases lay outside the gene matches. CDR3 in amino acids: CASSLGDREDEKLFF. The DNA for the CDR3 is TGTGCCAGCAGCTTGGGGGACAGGGAGGATGAAAAACTGTTTTTT. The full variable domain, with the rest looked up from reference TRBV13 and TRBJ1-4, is AAGVIQSPRHLIKEKRETATLKCYPIPRHDTVYWYQQGPGQDPQFLISFYEKMQSDKGSIPDRFSAQQFSDYHSELNMSSLELGDSALYFCASSLGDREDEKLFFGSGTQLSVL.

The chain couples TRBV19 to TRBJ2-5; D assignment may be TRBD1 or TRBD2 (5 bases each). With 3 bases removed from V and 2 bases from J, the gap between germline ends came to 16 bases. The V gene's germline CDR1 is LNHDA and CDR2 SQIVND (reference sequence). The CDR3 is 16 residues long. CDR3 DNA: TGTGCCAGTAGTATCAGGACCGGGGACGGACAAGAGACCCAGTACTTC. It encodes CASSIRTGDGQETQYF.

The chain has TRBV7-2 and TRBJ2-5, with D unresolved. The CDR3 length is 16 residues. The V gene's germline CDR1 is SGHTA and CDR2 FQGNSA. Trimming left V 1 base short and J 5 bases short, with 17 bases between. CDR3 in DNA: TGTGCCAGCAGCTTAGTTCGCTCAGACATGGGGGAGACCCAGTACTTC. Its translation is CASSLVRSDMGETQYF.

CDR3 amino acids: CASSFDPGTAYTEAFF. The CDR3 DNA is TGTGCCAGCAGTTTTGACCCCGGGACAGCCTACACTGAAGCTTTCTTT. The chain couples TRBV27 to TRBJ1-1; 7 bases are a match to TRBD1. After removal of 3 bases from V and 3 bases from J, the junction contained 10 bases not matched to a gene. The CDR3 has 16 amino acids. The germline CDR1 and CDR2 sequences are MNHEY and SMNVEV (reference sequence).

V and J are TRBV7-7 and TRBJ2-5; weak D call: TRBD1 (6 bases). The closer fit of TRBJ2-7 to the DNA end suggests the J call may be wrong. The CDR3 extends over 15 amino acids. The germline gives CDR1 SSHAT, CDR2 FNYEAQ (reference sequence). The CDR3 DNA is TGTGCCAGCAGCCCCGCTCAGGGGACCTCCTACGAGCAGTACTTC. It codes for CASSPAQGTSYEQYF.

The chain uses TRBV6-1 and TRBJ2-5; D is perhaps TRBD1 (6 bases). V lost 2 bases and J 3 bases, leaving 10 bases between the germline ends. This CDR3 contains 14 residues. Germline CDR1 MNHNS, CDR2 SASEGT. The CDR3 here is CASSETGRKETQYF. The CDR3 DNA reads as TGTGCCAGCAGTGAAACAGGGCGCAAAGAGACCCAGTACTTC.

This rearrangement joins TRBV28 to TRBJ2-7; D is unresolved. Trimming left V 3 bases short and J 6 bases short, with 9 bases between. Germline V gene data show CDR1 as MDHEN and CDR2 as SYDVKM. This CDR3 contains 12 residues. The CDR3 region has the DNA TGTGCCAGCAGTTTTTCAGGCTCCGAGCAGTACTTC. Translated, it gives CASSFSGSEQYF.

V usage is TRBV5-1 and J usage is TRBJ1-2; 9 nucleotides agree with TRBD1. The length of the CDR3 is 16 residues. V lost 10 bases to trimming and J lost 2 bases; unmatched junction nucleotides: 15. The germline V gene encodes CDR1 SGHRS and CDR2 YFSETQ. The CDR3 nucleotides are TGCGCCGTCGCGGAAGCGACCGACAGGGGGAACTATGGCTACACCTTC. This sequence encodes CAVAEATDRGNYGYTF.

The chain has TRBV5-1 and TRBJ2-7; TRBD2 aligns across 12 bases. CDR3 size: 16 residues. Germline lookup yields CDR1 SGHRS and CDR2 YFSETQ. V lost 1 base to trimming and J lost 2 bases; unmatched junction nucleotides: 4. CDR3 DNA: TGCGCCAGCAGCTTGTTCCCTAGCGGGGGGGCCTACGAGCAGTACTTC. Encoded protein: CASSLFPSGGAYEQYF.

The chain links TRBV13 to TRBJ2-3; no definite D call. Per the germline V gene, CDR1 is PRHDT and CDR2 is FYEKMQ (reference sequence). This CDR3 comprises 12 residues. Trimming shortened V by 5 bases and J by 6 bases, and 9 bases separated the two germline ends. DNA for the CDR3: TGTGCCAGCAGCCAACCCGGGGATACGCAGTATTTT. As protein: CASSQPGDTQYF.

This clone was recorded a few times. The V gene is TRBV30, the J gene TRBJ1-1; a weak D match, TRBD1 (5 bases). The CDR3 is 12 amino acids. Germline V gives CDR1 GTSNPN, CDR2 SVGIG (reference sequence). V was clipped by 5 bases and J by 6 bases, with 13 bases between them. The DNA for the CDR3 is TGTGCCTGGGACAGCTGGGGGGCTGAAGCTTTCTTT. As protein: CAWDSWGAEAFF.

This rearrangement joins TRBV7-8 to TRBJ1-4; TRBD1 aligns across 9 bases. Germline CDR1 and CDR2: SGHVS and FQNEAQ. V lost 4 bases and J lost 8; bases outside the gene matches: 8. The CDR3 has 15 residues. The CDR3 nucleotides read TGTGCCAGCAGCTCCGGGACAGGGATAGGAGAAAAACTGTTTTTT. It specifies CASSSGTGIGEKLFF.

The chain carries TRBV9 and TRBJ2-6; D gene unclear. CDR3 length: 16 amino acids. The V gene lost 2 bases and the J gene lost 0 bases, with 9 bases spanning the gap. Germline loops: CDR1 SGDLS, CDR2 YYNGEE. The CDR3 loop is CASSVSKSSGANVLTF. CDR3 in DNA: TGTGCCAGCAGCGTGTCCAAAAGCTCTGGGGCCAACGTCCTGACTTTC.

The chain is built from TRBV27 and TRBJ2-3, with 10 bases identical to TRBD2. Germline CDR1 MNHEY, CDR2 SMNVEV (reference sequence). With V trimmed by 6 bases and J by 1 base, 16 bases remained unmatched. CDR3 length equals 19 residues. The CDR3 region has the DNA TGTGCCAGCAGAACTAGCGGGGTCGTCTATAGGATTGGCACAGATACGCAGTATTTT. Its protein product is CASRTSGVVYRIGTDTQYF.

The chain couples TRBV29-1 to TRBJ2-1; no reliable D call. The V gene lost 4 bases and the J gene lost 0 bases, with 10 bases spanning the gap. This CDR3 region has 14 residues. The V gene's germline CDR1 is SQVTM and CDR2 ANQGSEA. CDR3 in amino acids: CSVADSSSYNEQFF. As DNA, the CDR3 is TGCAGCGTTGCCGATTCGAGCTCCTACAATGAGCAGTTCTTC.

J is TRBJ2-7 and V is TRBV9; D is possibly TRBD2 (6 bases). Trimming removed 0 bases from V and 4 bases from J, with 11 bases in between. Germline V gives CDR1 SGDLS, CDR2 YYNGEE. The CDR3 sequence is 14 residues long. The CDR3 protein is CASSVADGGYEQYF. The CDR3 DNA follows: TGTGCCAGCAGCGTAGCTGATGGAGGGTACGAGCAGTACTTC.

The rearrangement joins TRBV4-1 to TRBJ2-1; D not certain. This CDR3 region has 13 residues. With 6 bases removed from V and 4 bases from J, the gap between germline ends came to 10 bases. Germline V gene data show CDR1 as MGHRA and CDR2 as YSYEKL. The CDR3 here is CASSGLRYNEQFF. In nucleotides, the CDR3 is TGCGCCAGCAGTGGTCTAAGGTACAATGAGCAGTTCTTC.

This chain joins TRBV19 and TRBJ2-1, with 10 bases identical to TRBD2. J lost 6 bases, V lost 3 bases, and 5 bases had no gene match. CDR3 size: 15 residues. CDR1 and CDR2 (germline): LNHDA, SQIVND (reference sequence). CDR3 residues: CASSIQAGGPNEQFF. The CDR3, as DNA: TGTGCCAGTAGTATCCAAGCGGGGGGGCCCAATGAGCAGTTCTTC.

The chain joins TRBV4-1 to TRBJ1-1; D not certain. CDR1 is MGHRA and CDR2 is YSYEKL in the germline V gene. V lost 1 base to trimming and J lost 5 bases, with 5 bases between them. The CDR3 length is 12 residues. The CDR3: CASSQGHTEAFF. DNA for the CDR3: TGCGCCAGCAGCCAAGGACATACTGAAGCTTTCTTT.

The CDR3 reads CASSGGSGLTYEQYF. CDR3 sequence (DNA): TGTGCCAGCAGCGGTGGTAGCGGCTTAACCTACGAGCAGTACTTC. The V gene is TRBV9, the J gene TRBJ2-7; TRBD2 is a possible D gene (6 bases). Trimming removed 3 bases at V and 2 bases at J, with 15 bases between. This CDR3 is built from 15 residues. Germline V gene lookup returns CDR1 SGDLS and CDR2 YYNGEE.